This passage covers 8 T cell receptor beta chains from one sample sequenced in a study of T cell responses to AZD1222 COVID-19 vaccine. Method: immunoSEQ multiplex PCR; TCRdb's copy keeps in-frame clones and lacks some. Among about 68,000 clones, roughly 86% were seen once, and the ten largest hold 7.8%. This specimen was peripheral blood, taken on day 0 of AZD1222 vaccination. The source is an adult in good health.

The DNA of the CDR3 is TGTGCCAGCAGCTTGACAGGGGGAGGTCGCGATACGCAGTATTTT. Amino acid sequence: CASSLTGGGRDTQYF. The rearrangement joins TRBV5-5 to TRBJ2-3, with 8 bases that match TRBD1. Trimming cost V 1 base and J 6 bases; bases outside gene matches: 7. This CDR3 has 15 residues. Germline V lookup: CDR1 SGHKS, CDR2 YYEKEE (reference sequence). The whole variable domain, filled in from reference TRBV5-5 and TRBJ2-3, reads DAGVTQSPTHLIKTRGQQVTLRCSPISGHKSVSWYQQVLGQGPQFIFQYYEKEERGRGNFPDRFSARQFPNYSSELNVNALLLGDSALYLCASSLTGGGRDTQYFGPGTRLTVL.

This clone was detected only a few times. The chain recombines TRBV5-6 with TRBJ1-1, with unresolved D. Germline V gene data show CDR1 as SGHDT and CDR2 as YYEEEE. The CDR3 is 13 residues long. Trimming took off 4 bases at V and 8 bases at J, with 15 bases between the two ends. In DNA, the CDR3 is TGTGCCAGCAGCCTTCCCTGGGCAGAGGAAGCTTTCTTT. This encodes CASSLPWAEEAFF. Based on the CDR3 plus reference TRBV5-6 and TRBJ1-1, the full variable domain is DAGVTQSPTHLIKTRGQQVTLRCSPKSGHDTVSWYQQALGQGPQFIFQYYEEEERQRGNFPDRFSGHQFPNYSSELNVNALLLGDSALYLCASSLPWAEEAFFGQGTRLTVV.

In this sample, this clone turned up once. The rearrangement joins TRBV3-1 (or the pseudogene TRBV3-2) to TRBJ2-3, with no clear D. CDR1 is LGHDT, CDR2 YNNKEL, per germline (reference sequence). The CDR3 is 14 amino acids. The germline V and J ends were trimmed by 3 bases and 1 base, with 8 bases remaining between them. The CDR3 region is CASSQIRRTDTQYF. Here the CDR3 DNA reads TGTGCCAGCAGCCAGATTCGGCGCACAGATACGCAGTATTTT.

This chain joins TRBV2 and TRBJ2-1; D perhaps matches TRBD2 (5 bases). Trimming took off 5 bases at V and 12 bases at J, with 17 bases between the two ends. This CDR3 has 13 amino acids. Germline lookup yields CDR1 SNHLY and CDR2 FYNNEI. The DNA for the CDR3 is TGTGCCAGCAGTCAAACTAGTATCGACGTGCAGTTCTTC. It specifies CASSQTSIDVQFF.

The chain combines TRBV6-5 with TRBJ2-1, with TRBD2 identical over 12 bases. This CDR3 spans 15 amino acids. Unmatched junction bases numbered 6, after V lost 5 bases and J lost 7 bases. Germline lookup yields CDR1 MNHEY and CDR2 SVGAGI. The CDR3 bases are TGTGCCAGCAGTAGTCTAGCGGGAGGGTTGAATGAGCAGTTCTTC. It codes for CASSSLAGGLNEQFF.

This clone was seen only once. CDR3 protein: CASSQVSIGKFF. The DNA for the CDR3 is TGTGCCAGCAGCCAAGTCAGTATAGGGAAGTTCTTC. The J gene is TRBJ2-1, the V gene TRBV3-1 (or the pseudogene TRBV3-2); no clear D. Germline lookup yields CDR1 LGHDT and CDR2 YNNKEL (reference sequence). Trimming cost V 1 base and J 14 bases, with 12 bases left between them. There are 12 residues in the CDR3.

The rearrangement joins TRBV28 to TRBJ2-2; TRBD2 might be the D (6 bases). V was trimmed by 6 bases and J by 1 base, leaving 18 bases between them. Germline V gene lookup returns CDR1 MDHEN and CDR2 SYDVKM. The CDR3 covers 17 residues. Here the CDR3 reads CASSGRGRVGNTGELFF. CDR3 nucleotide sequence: TGTGCCAGCAGCGGGAGAGGACGTGTAGGGAACACCGGGGAGCTGTTTTTT.

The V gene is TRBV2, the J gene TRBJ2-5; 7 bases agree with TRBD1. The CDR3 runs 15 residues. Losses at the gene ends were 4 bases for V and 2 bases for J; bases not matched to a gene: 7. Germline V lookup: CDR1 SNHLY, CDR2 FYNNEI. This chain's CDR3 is CASSVPQGVQETQYF. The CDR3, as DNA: TGTGCCAGCAGTGTCCCGCAGGGGGTACAAGAGACCCAGTACTTC.